Listed here are 10 T cell receptor beta chains from one sample, sequenced in a study of cytomegalovirus exposure and HLA in healthy donors. Profiled with immunoSEQ multiplex PCR; TCRdb holds only in-frame clones, not every one. The data hold 200,000 to 250,000 clones, with roughly 88% observed a single time. Material: PBMCs. Source of these receptors: a woman in her 30s in good health and CMV-seropositive.

V is TRBV5-4 and J is TRBJ1-2, with TRBD1 identical over 12 bases. Trimming cost V 3 bases and J 7 bases; bases outside gene matches: 4. CDR1 is SGHNT and CDR2 is YYREEE in the germline V gene (reference sequence). The CDR3 covers 14 residues. For the CDR3, the DNA is TGTGCCAGCAGCTCGGGACAGGGGGCAAGTGGCTACACCTTC. Translated: CASSSGQGASGYTF.

V gene TRBV4-1 combines with J gene TRBJ2-1; 13 nucleotides match TRBD2. Germline V gene data show CDR1 as MGHRA and CDR2 as YSYEKL. With 3 bases clipped from V and 8 bases from J, the junction kept 10 bases outside the gene matches. The CDR3 length is 17 residues. The DNA for the CDR3 is TGCGCCAGCAGCCACATTGAGACTAGCGGGAGGAAGCATGAGCAGTTCTTC. Amino acid sequence: CASSHIETSGRKHEQFF.

V gene TRBV30 combines with J gene TRBJ2-7; 12 bases align to TRBD2. CDR3 size: 15 residues. Trimming took 4 bases from V and 4 from J; bases not matched to a gene: 8. Germline V gives CDR1 GTSNPN, CDR2 SVGIG (reference sequence). CDR3 DNA sequence: TGTGCCTGGATCCCTAGCGGGAGGGCCAATTACGAGCAGTACTTC. This sequence encodes CAWIPSGRANYEQYF.

This clone was recorded many times. The same CDR3 can be traced to other DNA sequences in this sample. V is TRBV6-1 and J is TRBJ2-1, with 9 positions matching TRBD2. With V trimmed by 2 bases and J by 1 base, 0 bases remained unmatched. The CDR3 runs 15 residues. Germline assignment: CDR1 MNHNS and CDR2 SASEGT. The CDR3 loop is CASSELAGSYNEQFF. In DNA, the CDR3 is TGTGCCAGCAGTGAACTAGCGGGGTCCTACAATGAGCAGTTCTTC.

The chain joins TRBV4-1 to TRBJ1-3; possibly TRBD1 for D (5 bases). The V and J ends lost 4 bases and 0 bases respectively, with 16 bases between them. Germline values: CDR1 MGHRA, CDR2 YSYEKL. The CDR3 spans 17 residues. Written as DNA, the CDR3 is TGCGCCAGCAGCCCTATTATTACGACAGTCTCTGGAAACACCATATATTTT. Translated: CASSPIITTVSGNTIYF.

V usage is TRBV27 and J usage is TRBJ2-1; no clear D gene. Trimming took off 3 bases at V and 9 bases at J, with 9 bases between the two ends. Germline CDR1 MNHEY, CDR2 SMNVEV (reference sequence). The CDR3 totals 12 residues. The CDR3 region is CASSLGRAEQFF. CDR3 DNA: TGTGCCAGCAGTTTGGGTCGGGCTGAGCAGTTCTTC.

The rearrangement uses TRBV4-3 and TRBJ2-5; possibly TRBD2 for D (5 bases). Germline CDR1 is LGHNA and CDR2 is YSLEER. V lost 4 bases to trimming and J lost 4 bases, with 10 bases between them. The CDR3 extends over 13 amino acids. The CDR3: CASSLAEGETQYF. The DNA of the CDR3 is TGCGCCAGCAGCCTGGCCGAGGGAGAGACCCAGTACTTC.

This chain joins TRBV2 and TRBJ2-3; tentatively, D is TRBD1 or TRBD2 (5 bases each). The CDR3 runs 15 residues. From germline, CDR1 is SNHLY and CDR2 FYNNEI. The germline V and J ends were trimmed by 5 bases and 6 bases, with 18 bases remaining between them. CDR3 in amino acids: CASSPGLPDGDTQYF. The CDR3 coding sequence is TGTGCCAGCAGTCCGGGGCTTCCGGACGGGGATACGCAGTATTTT.

This clone was seen at least ten times. The chain combines TRBV27 with TRBJ2-2; D is ambiguous. This CDR3 has 15 residues. Germline CDR1 reads MNHEY; CDR2 reads SMNVEV (reference sequence). Trimming stripped 6 bases from V and 1 base from J, with 12 bases between. CDR3 nucleotides: TGTGCCAGCAGACGCGACTGGAAGAACACCGGGGAGCTGTTTTTT. This encodes CASRRDWKNTGELFF.

V gene TRBV19 combines with J gene TRBJ1-1, with 8 bases identical to TRBD1. The V gene's germline CDR1 is LNHDA and CDR2 SQIVND (reference sequence). The CDR3 runs 13 residues. Trimming at V came to 6 bases and at J to 10 bases, leaving 10 bases not matched to a gene. CDR3 nucleotides: TGTGCCAGTAGGGACAGGGAAGTCGATGGAGCTTTCTTT. This codes for CASRDREVDGAFF.